Below are 26 T cell receptor beta chains sequenced from a single sample in a study of STAT3 mutations in large granular lymphocyte leukemia (dated by TCRdb to the late 2010s). Receptors were amplified or captured by the immunoSEQ multiplex PCR assay. Drawn from immuneACCESS, this table holds only the in-frame rearrangements with V and J called that TCRdb kept. Clones are partly lost; checked studies trace under half to an unresolved V gene and leave the rest unexplained. The sample profile shows tens of thousands of clones; approximately 80% of them were found once. The ten biggest clones cover about 32% of the sample. Antigens for these TCRs are unknown. Overall study outcomes, separate from this receptor: At least one immunodominant TCRbeta clonotype was present in every T-LGLL patient, and multiple immunodominant subclonotypes appeared in about half of the T-LGLL patients.

The sample taken for sequencing was peripheral blood mononuclear cells. These receptors were collected from a woman aged 50 to 65 with T-cell large granular lymphocyte leukemia. Some clones in this sample may be carry-over from other donors' samples. The age is the age at diagnosis.

The V call is TRBV30, the J call TRBJ1-1; D gene uncertain. The CDR3 spans 17 residues. V lost 3 bases, J lost 5 bases, and 25 bases lay in between. Per the germline V gene, CDR1 is GTSNPN and CDR2 is SVGIG (reference sequence). This CDR3 is CAWSEDSYLIGVTEAFF. CDR3 nucleotide sequence: TGTGCCTGGAGCGAAGACTCTTATCTTATCGGCGTTACTGAAGCTTTCTTT.

This chain links TRBV12-5 with TRBJ1-1; TRBD1 agrees at 7 bases. This CDR3 spans 15 amino acids. Germline V gene lookup returns CDR1 LGHNT and CDR2 FRNRAP. The ends lost 4 bases at V and 3 bases at J; junction bases unmatched: 8. In DNA form, the CDR3 reads TGTGCTAGTGGTTCGACCCCAGGGGGGCACACTGAAGCTTTCTTT. Its translation: CASGSTPGGHTEAFF. The full variable domain, in which reference TRBV12-5 and TRBJ1-1 provide the parts outside the CDR3, is DARVTQTPRHKVTEMGQEVTMRCQPILGHNTVFWYRQTMMQGLELLAYFRNRAPLDDSGMPKDRFSAEMPDATLATLKIQPSEPRDSAVYFCASGSTPGGHTEAFFGQGTRLTVV.

This rearrangement joins TRBV28 to TRBJ2-7; TRBD2 is a possible D gene (5 bases). The CDR3 is made up of 15 amino acids. The V and J ends lost 7 bases and 2 bases respectively, with 18 bases between them. Germline V gives CDR1 MDHEN, CDR2 SYDVKM. DNA of the CDR3: TGTGCCAGCACCCTCCGAGGGAAGGTCGCCTACGAGCAGTACTTC. Amino acids: CASTLRGKVAYEQYF.

The rearrangement joins TRBV9 to TRBJ2-7; 13 nucleotides line up with TRBD2. CDR3 length: 16 amino acids. J lost 6 bases, V lost 3 bases, and 9 bases had no gene match. Germline V CDR1 and CDR2: SGDLS, YYNGEE. CDR3 bases: TGTGCCAGCAGCGCCTTTGGGACTAGCGGGATCGGCGAGCAGTACTTC. As protein: CASSAFGTSGIGEQYF.

The chain has TRBV5-1 and TRBJ2-7; D might be TRBD1 (5 bases). This CDR3 is 15 amino acids long. CDR1 SGHRS and CDR2 YFSETQ come from the germline V gene. The germline V and J ends were trimmed by 0 bases and 2 bases, with 12 bases remaining between them. CDR3 in DNA: TGCGCCAGCAGCTTGGGGCCAGGGTCACCCTACGAGCAGTACTTC. The encoded protein is CASSLGPGSPYEQYF.

This sequence joins TRBV15 and TRBJ1-5, with 8 bases lining up with TRBD1. V was clipped by 8 bases and J by 7 bases; unmatched bases: 4. The germline CDR1 and CDR2 sequences are LNHNV and YYDKDF (reference sequence). The length of the CDR3 is 12 residues. The CDR3 is CATGQGVQPQHF. In DNA, the CDR3 is TGTGCCACCGGACAGGGTGTCCAGCCCCAGCATTTT.

This clone was observed a few times. The rearrangement joins TRBV7-2 to TRBJ1-1; D is possibly TRBD1 (6 bases). Germline CDR1 and CDR2: SGHTA and FQGNSA. The CDR3 loop spans 16 amino acids. Trimming shortened V by 5 bases and J by 1 base, and 17 bases separated the two germline ends. CDR3 sequence: CASSLSYGGANTEAFF. The CDR3 DNA is TGTGCCAGCAGCCTAAGTTACGGGGGCGCGAACACTGAAGCTTTCTTT. Combining the CDR3 with reference TRBV7-2 and TRBJ1-1 gives the whole variable domain GAGVSQSPSNKVTEKGKDVELRCDPISGHTALYWYRQSLGQGLEFLIYFQGNSAPDKSGLPSDRFSAERTGGSVSTLTIQRTQQEDSAVYLCASSLSYGGANTEAFFGQGTRLTVV.

This clone was observed once. The chain uses TRBV7-9 and TRBJ1-1; D perhaps matches TRBD1 (5 bases). The CDR3 length is 15 residues. V lost 1 base and J 1 base, leaving 10 bases between the germline ends. CDR1 SEHNR and CDR2 FQNEAQ come from the germline V gene (reference sequence). The CDR3 spells CASSLVGRANTEAFF. Written as DNA, the CDR3 is TGTGCCAGCAGCTTAGTTGGCAGGGCGAACACTGAAGCTTTCTTT.

V and J are TRBV6-1 and TRBJ2-5, with 8 bases fitting TRBD1. Germline CDR1 reads MNHNS; CDR2 reads SASEGT. The V gene end was trimmed by 2 bases and the J gene end by 5 bases; junction bases not matched to a gene: 10. CDR3 size: 16 residues. The CDR3: CASSEFWTGNRETQYF. In DNA, the CDR3 is TGTGCCAGCAGTGAATTTTGGACAGGGAATCGGGAGACCCAGTACTTC.

This chain joins TRBV4-3 and TRBJ1-2; TRBD1 might be the D (5 bases). Trimming removed 1 base from V and 5 bases from J, with 14 bases in between. The V gene's germline CDR1 is LGHNA and CDR2 YSLEER. The CDR3 covers 15 residues. CDR3 sequence (DNA): TGCGCCAGCAGCCAAGTGAGCAGGGTGGGTTATGGCTACACCTTC. The encoded protein is CASSQVSRVGYGYTF.

The chain couples TRBV23-1 to TRBJ1-1; D may be TRBD1 (6 bases). TRBV23-1 is identified as an open reading frame with a role that is uncertain. Trimming removed 8 bases at V and 3 bases at J, with 16 bases between. The CDR3 has 14 amino acids. The DNA for the CDR3 is TGCGCCAGCGGCAACAGGGTGAAAGACACTGAAGCTTTCTTT. Encoded protein: CASGNRVKDTEAFF.

This chain connects TRBV4-3 to TRBJ2-1; 10 bases are shared with TRBD2. After removal of 5 bases from V and 12 bases from J, the junction contained 13 bases not matched to a gene. Per the germline V gene, CDR1 is LGHNA and CDR2 is YSLEER. This CDR3 region has 15 residues. CDR3 nucleotides: TGCGCCAGCAGCGAGGGACTAGCGTCCTCCAGGAGGCAGTTCTTC. Amino acid sequence: CASSEGLASSRRQFF.

This chain uses TRBV28 with TRBJ2-7, with 7 bases aligning to TRBD1. V lost 6 bases and J lost 2; bases outside the gene matches: 4. This CDR3 contains 13 residues. CDR1 is MDHEN, CDR2 SYDVKM, per germline. This chain's CDR3 is CASRTGTAYEQYF. The DNA of the CDR3 is TGTGCCAGCAGAACCGGGACAGCCTACGAGCAGTACTTC.

The chain recombines TRBV10-3 with TRBJ1-1; no firm D call. V was clipped by 6 bases and J by 0 bases, with 14 bases between them. This CDR3 has 15 residues. Germline values: CDR1 ENHRY, CDR2 SYGVKD. This chain's CDR3 is CAIRATAGLNTEAFF. The CDR3 nucleotides read TGTGCCATCAGGGCCACGGCGGGTTTGAACACTGAAGCTTTCTTT.

The J gene is TRBJ2-7, the V gene TRBV10-3; TRBD2 matches 8 bases. This CDR3 spans 16 amino acids. Germline CDR1 is ENHRY and CDR2 is SYGVKD. After removal of 8 bases from V and 6 bases from J, the junction contained 18 bases not matched to a gene. Written as DNA, the CDR3 is TGTGCCATCGGGGGAGCCGCGGGAGGAAAATCGAGCGAGCAGTACTTC. Its translation: CAIGGAAGGKSSEQYF.

The chain has TRBV7-9 and TRBJ2-7; TRBD1 is a possible D gene (7 bases). This CDR3 has 14 amino acids. V lost 5 bases to trimming and J lost 0 bases, with 11 bases between them. Germline CDR1 is SEHNR and CDR2 is FQNEAQ (reference sequence). In DNA, the CDR3 is TGTGCCAGCAGCCGCGGGGACAGCTCCTACGAGCAGTACTTC. Protein sequence: CASSRGDSSYEQYF.

The CDR3 DNA reads TGTGCCTGGAGTGTTTACACCAACACCGGGGAGCTGTTTTTT. As protein: CAWSVYTNTGELFF. J is TRBJ2-2 and V is TRBV30, with unresolved D. Germline CDR1 and CDR2: GTSNPN and SVGIG (reference sequence). The V end was cut by 0 bases, the J end by 2 bases, with 7 bases between. The CDR3 length is 14 residues.

This clone was found a few times. The rearrangement joins TRBV2 to TRBJ2-7; D may be TRBD1 (6 bases). V lost 8 bases and J lost 2, with 16 bases in between. Germline CDR1 and CDR2: SNHLY and FYNNEI. CDR3 length: 14 residues. CDR3 in amino acids: CASGLHREPYEQYF. The CDR3 DNA reads TGTGCCAGCGGGTTACACAGGGAGCCCTACGAGCAGTACTTC.

The chain combines TRBV25-1 with TRBJ2-1; 9 nucleotides line up with TRBD2. V lost 4 bases to trimming and J lost 3 bases; unmatched junction nucleotides: 7. Germline CDR1 and CDR2: MGHDK and SYGVNS. The CDR3 covers 16 residues. This CDR3 reads CASSVTGTSRYNEQFF. DNA of the CDR3: TGTGCCAGCAGTGTTACGGGGACTAGCCGCTACAATGAGCAGTTCTTC.

This clone was recorded once. This chain uses TRBV9 with TRBJ2-5; 8 bases map to TRBD2. Trimming at V came to 0 bases and at J to 1 base, leaving 2 bases not matched to a gene. The germline V gene encodes CDR1 SGDLS and CDR2 YYNGEE. There are 15 residues in the CDR3. Written as DNA, the CDR3 is TGTGCCAGCAGCGTAGACACTAGCGGCCAAGAGACCCAGTACTTC. It encodes CASSVDTSGQETQYF.

The chain combines TRBV18 with TRBJ1-4, with TRBD1 identical over 7 bases. After removal of 6 bases from V and 7 bases from J, the junction contained 11 bases not matched to a gene. Germline CDR1 and CDR2: KGHSH and LQKENI. The CDR3 runs to 15 residues. DNA of the CDR3: TGTGCCAGCTCGCCTACAGGGGTGTCTGGTGAAAAACTGTTTTTT. Amino acids: CASSPTGVSGEKLFF. The whole variable domain, remainder taken from reference TRBV18 and TRBJ1-4, is NAGVMQNPRHLVRRRGQEARLRCSPMKGHSHVYWYRQLPEEGLKFMVYLQKENIIDESGMPKERFSAEFPKEGPSILRIQQVVRGDSAAYFCASSPTGVSGEKLFFGSGTQLSVL.

This clone was observed once. The chain couples TRBV5-1 to TRBJ2-2; no definite D call. CDR3 length: 14 amino acids. V shed 0 bases and J shed 2 bases, with 5 bases lying between them. In germline, CDR1 is SGHRS, CDR2 YFSETQ. CDR3 in DNA: TGCGCCAGCAGCTTGGTCATTAACACCGGGGAGCTGTTTTTT. Its translation is CASSLVINTGELFF.

The chain combines TRBV30 with TRBJ2-1, with 9 bases identical to TRBD2. Trimming removed 7 bases from V and 8 bases from J; junction bases left unmatched: 9. CDR3 length: 13 amino acids. Germline V gene lookup returns CDR1 GTSNPN and CDR2 SVGIG (reference sequence). DNA for the CDR3: TGTGCCTCCCATGGCGGGAGGGTCTATGAGCAGTTCTTC. Protein product: CASHGGRVYEQFF.

The CDR3 coding sequence is TGCGCCAGCAGCTTGAGGGCAGGGAGTCCCTACGAGCAGTACTTC. Translated: CASSLRAGSPYEQYF. V is TRBV5-1 and J is TRBJ2-7; D may match TRBD1 or TRBD2 (5 bases each). Trimming removed 1 base at V and 2 bases at J, with 13 bases between. The CDR3 runs 15 residues. CDR1 is SGHRS and CDR2 is YFSETQ in the germline V gene.

CDR3 nucleotide sequence: TGCAGCGTGGTACCGGGACTAGCTTCCGAGGGGGTGCAGTACTTC. This translates into CSVVPGLASEGVQYF. V and J are TRBV29-1 and TRBJ2-7; 9 positions match TRBD2. The germline CDR1 and CDR2 sequences are SQVTM and ANQGSEA. The CDR3 loop spans 15 amino acids. The ends lost 6 bases at V and 9 bases at J; junction bases unmatched: 18.

V gene TRBV20-1 combines with J gene TRBJ2-7; D possibly uses TRBD1 or TRBD2 (5 bases each). This CDR3 comprises 11 residues. V was shortened by 5 bases and J by 6 bases, with 11 bases between the two germline ends. Germline CDR1 reads DFQATT; CDR2 reads SNEGSKA (reference sequence). CDR3 region: CSAGWGSEQYF. In DNA, the CDR3 is TGCAGTGCTGGTTGGGGGTCCGAGCAGTACTTC.